The rows below give T cell receptor beta chains drawn from one sample of a study of blood T cell repertoires in COVID-19. Produced via immunoSEQ multiplex PCR; TCRdb's table is partial and in-frame only. Here the sample spans about 140,000 clones, approximately 86% being singletons. Source material: peripheral blood. The receptors stem from a human donor in a cohort sampled during active COVID-19. CDR3s include the opening cysteine and the closing phenylalanine or tryptophan. Each record gives: CDR3 protein, CDR3 DNA, J gene, V gene, clone size, D gene. A D gene is named only where the DNA matches it firmly. Only some rows state a clone size, as once, few, many or a class for expanded clones.

CDR3 protein: CASSAYENTEAFF; CDR3 DNA: TGTGCCAGCAGCGCCTACGAGAACACTGAAGCTTTCTTT; J gene: TRBJ1-1; V gene: TRBV9; clone size: -; D gene: -
CDR3 protein: CASSYDFTGVGKYEQYF; CDR3 DNA: TGTGCCAGCAGTTACGACTTTACAGGGGTTGGAAAATACGAGCAGTACTTC; J gene: TRBJ2-7; V gene: TRBV27; clone size: once; D gene: TRBD1
CDR3 protein: CASSLAGGNVAGELFF; CDR3 DNA: TGTGCCAGCAGCCTAGCGGGAGGTAATGTCGCCGGGGAGCTGTTTTTT; J gene: TRBJ2-2; V gene: TRBV5-4; clone size: -; D gene: TRBD2
CDR3 protein: CATSREGVDTGELFF; CDR3 DNA: TGTGCCACCAGCAGAGAAGGGGTGGACACCGGGGAGCTGTTTTTT; J gene: TRBJ2-2; V gene: TRBV15; clone size: -; D gene: -
CDR3 protein: CASSYRGNTEAFF; CDR3 DNA: TGTGCCAGCAGCTACAGGGGGAACACTGAAGCTTTCTTT; J gene: TRBJ1-1; V gene: TRBV28; clone size: -; D gene: TRBD1
CDR3 protein: CASSQNREPYGYTF; CDR3 DNA: TGCGCCAGCAGCCAAAACAGAGAACCCTATGGCTACACCTTC; J gene: TRBJ1-2; V gene: TRBV5-1; clone size: -; D gene: -
CDR3 protein: CASSSTGPDTQYF; CDR3 DNA: TGTGCCAGCAGCTCCACAGGGCCAGATACGCAGTATTTT; J gene: TRBJ2-3; V gene: TRBV5-4; clone size: -; D gene: -
CDR3 protein: CASSLVFPGTGGSYNEQFF; CDR3 DNA: TGTGCCAGCAGTTTAGTCTTTCCCGGGACAGGTGGCTCCTACAATGAGCAGTTCTTC; J gene: TRBJ2-1; V gene: TRBV27; clone size: -; D gene: TRBD1
CDR3 protein: CSVQTDTQYF; CDR3 DNA: TGCAGCGTACAAACAGATACGCAGTATTTT; J gene: TRBJ2-3; V gene: TRBV29-1; clone size: -; D gene: -
CDR3 protein: CSVGLRETQYF; CDR3 DNA: TGCAGCGTTGGACTACGGGAGACCCAGTACTTC; J gene: TRBJ2-5; V gene: TRBV29-1; clone size: few; D gene: -
CDR3 protein: CASESQAGGTDTQYF; CDR3 DNA: TGTGCCAGCGAGTCTCAAGCGGGGGGCACAGATACGCAGTATTTT; J gene: TRBJ2-3; V gene: TRBV6-5; clone size: -; D gene: TRBD2
CDR3 protein: CASSLWTGGDYGYTF; CDR3 DNA: TGTGCCAGCAGCTTGTGGACAGGGGGCGACTATGGCTACACCTTC; J gene: TRBJ1-2; V gene: TRBV5-5; clone size: -; D gene: TRBD1
CDR3 protein: CASSYGRDWVAFF; CDR3 DNA: TGTGCCAGCAGTTACGGCCGGGATTGGGTAGCTTTCTTT; J gene: TRBJ1-1; V gene: TRBV6-5; clone size: once; D gene: -
CDR3 protein: CASSSYLLTSGRGDEQFF; CDR3 DNA: TGTGCCAGCAGTTCCTACCTACTTACTAGCGGGAGGGGCGATGAGCAGTTCTTC; J gene: TRBJ2-1; V gene: TRBV27; clone size: -; D gene: TRBD2
CDR3 protein: CASSLTLAKETQYF; CDR3 DNA: TGTGCCAGCAGTTTGACCTTAGCGAAAGAGACCCAGTACTTC; J gene: TRBJ2-5; V gene: TRBV6-5; clone size: -; D gene: -
CDR3 protein: CASSQYGRDKNIQYF; CDR3 DNA: TGCGCCAGCAGCCAATACGGGAGGGACAAAAACATTCAGTACTTC; J gene: TRBJ2-4; V gene: TRBV4-1; clone size: -; D gene: TRBD2
CDR3 protein: CASSDGDRVEKLFF; CDR3 DNA: TGTGCCAGCAGTGATGGGGACAGGGTGGAAAAACTGTTTTTT; J gene: TRBJ1-4; V gene: TRBV28; clone size: few; D gene: TRBD1